Following are 30 T cell receptor beta chains from one sample sequenced in a study of molecular identifiers for immune sequencing clone quantification. TCRdb called the PCR reads again in MiXCR, with one record for every CDR3 protein. The sample shows 70,000 to 95,000 distinct CDR3 sequences, around 20% of them seen only once. The source material was naive CD8+ T cells from blood, with Jurkat cell RNA spiked in. Subset of the sample: FACS-sorted CD8+CD4-CCR7+CD45RA+ naive T cells. The receptors stem from a human donor in good health. Some libraries in this study had Jurkat cell RNA spiked in.

A few counts support this clonotype. A much more abundant neighbour one base away suggests this may be a read error. This chain links TRBV11-2 with TRBJ2-3; tentatively, D is TRBD2 (7 bases). Germline lookup yields CDR1 SGHAT and CDR2 FQNNGV. V lost 9 bases, J lost 1 base, and 17 bases lay in between. The CDR3 spans 15 residues. The CDR3 protein is CASPRAGAGTDTQYF. The CDR3 nucleotides read TGTGCCAGTCCTAGGGCGGGGGCGGGCACAGATACGCAGTATTTT. The full variable domain, completed using reference TRBV11-2 and TRBJ2-3, is EAGVAQSPRYKIIEKRQSVAFWCNPISGHATLYWYQQILGQGPKLLIQFQNNGVVDDSQLPKDRFSAERLKGVDSTLKIQPAKLEDSAVYLCASPRAGAGTDTQYFGPGTRLTVL.

As concerns this clonotype: A much larger clone lies one base from this, so it may be a read error. CDR3 region: CAISDPRQTIYEQYF. The CDR3 nucleotides read TGTGCCATCAGTGACCCTAGACAGACTATCTACGAGCAGTACTTC. The chain carries TRBV10-3 and TRBJ2-7; either TRBD1 or TRBD2 may supply D (5 bases each). The CDR3 is 15 amino acids. Germline CDR1 reads ENHRY; CDR2 reads SYGVKD. Trimming removed 3 bases from V and 3 bases from J, with 15 bases in between.

Regarding this clonotype: This may be a read error, as it is one base from a much larger clone. The gene calls are TRBV28 and TRBJ2-7, with TRBD2 as a possible D gene (5 bases). Germline V gives CDR1 MDHEN, CDR2 SYDVKM. This CDR3 is built from 12 residues. The CDR3 DNA reads TGTGCCAGCAGCGCCGTGCGGGTCGAGCAGTGCTTC. It encodes CASSAVRVEQCF.

J is TRBJ2-1 and V is TRBV27; no clear D gene. The V end was cut by 6 bases, the J end by 9 bases, with 12 bases between. This CDR3 contains 12 residues. The germline V gene has CDR1 MNHEY and CDR2 SMNVEV (reference sequence). CDR3 in amino acids: CASRLPAGEQFF. The CDR3 DNA reads as TGTGCCAGCAGGCTCCCGGCCGGTGAGCAGTTCTTC.

A note on this clonotype: A much larger clone is a single base away; this may be a read error. The chain employs TRBV6-6 and TRBJ1-4, with TRBD1 identical over 9 bases. Germline V gene lookup returns CDR1 MNHNY and CDR2 SVGAGI (reference sequence). The CDR3 runs to 17 residues. The CDR3 loop is CASSNSGTGTLGEKLFF. The CDR3 DNA follows: TGTGCCAGCAGTAACTCCGGGACAGGGACGTTAGGTGAAAAACTGTTTTTT.

This clonotype showed up many times. The chain joins TRBV5-4 to TRBJ2-1, with D perhaps TRBD2 (7 bases). The CDR3 totals 15 residues. V shed 1 base and J shed 8 bases, with 16 bases lying between them. The germline V gene has CDR1 SGHNT and CDR2 YYREEE (reference sequence). The CDR3 protein is CASSLYGGGAYEQFF. CDR3 nucleotide sequence: TGTGCCAGCAGCTTGTATGGGGGGGGGGCTTATGAGCAGTTCTTC.

The V gene is TRBV19, the J gene TRBJ1-2; 9 bases line up with TRBD1. CDR3 length: 15 amino acids. J gave up 6 bases and V 3 bases, and 8 bases lay outside the gene matches. Germline assignment: CDR1 LNHDA and CDR2 SQIVND (reference sequence). This CDR3 reads CASSMEQGAMDGYTF. As DNA, the CDR3 is TGTGCCAGTAGTATGGAACAGGGGGCGATGGATGGCTACACCTTC.

The rearrangement uses TRBV7-9 and TRBJ1-2, with unresolved D. The germline V and J ends were trimmed by 2 bases and 0 bases, with 10 bases remaining between them. CDR3 length: 15 amino acids. The germline V gene encodes CDR1 SEHNR and CDR2 FQNEAQ (reference sequence). The CDR3 sequence is CASSLTTAANYGYTF. In DNA form, the CDR3 reads TGTGCCAGCAGCTTAACTACAGCAGCTAACTATGGCTACACCTTC. Based on the CDR3 plus reference TRBV7-9 and TRBJ1-2, the full variable domain is DTGVSQNPRHKITKRGQNVTFRCDPISEHNRLYWYRQTLGQGPEFLTYFQNEAQLEKSRLLSDRFSAERPKGSFSTLEIQRTEQGDSAMYLCASSLTTAANYGYTFGSGTRLTVV.

This clonotype was observed at least ten times. The chain combines TRBV13 with TRBJ1-1; D is unclear. The germline V gene encodes CDR1 PRHDT and CDR2 FYEKMQ (reference sequence). V gave up 0 bases and J gave up 1 base, with 6 bases separating them. This CDR3 comprises 14 residues. CDR3 loop: CASSLGPGNTEAFF. CDR3 coding DNA: TGTGCCAGCAGCTTAGGTCCAGGGAACACTGAAGCTTTCTTT.

This clonotype was recorded many times. This chain connects TRBV4-3 to TRBJ1-5; 7 bases are shared with TRBD1. This CDR3 has 17 amino acids. J gave up 6 bases and V 0 bases, and 11 bases lay outside the gene matches. Germline V gene sequence: CDR1 LGHNA, CDR2 YSLEER. DNA of the CDR3: TGCGCCAGCAGCCAAGATTACCCAGGGGGTATGGGTCAGCCCCAGCATTTT. Encoded protein: CASSQDYPGGMGQPQHF.

This clonotype came up many times. The chain employs TRBV6-4 and TRBJ2-2; D gene ambiguous. Germline V gene lookup returns CDR1 MRHNA and CDR2 SNTAGT. V was trimmed by 2 bases and J by 2 bases, leaving 6 bases between them. This CDR3 region has 14 residues. CDR3 sequence: CASSDVANTGELFF. CDR3 nucleotide sequence: TGTGCCAGCAGTGACGTGGCAAACACCGGGGAGCTGTTTTTT.

This clonotype was seen ten or more times. This chain links TRBV2 with TRBJ2-3; D unresolved. The germline gives CDR1 SNHLY, CDR2 FYNNEI. Trimming cost V 2 bases and J 0 bases, with 9 bases left between them. CDR3 length: 15 residues. Here the CDR3 reads CASSESPESTDTQYF. The DNA of the CDR3 is TGTGCCAGCAGTGAAAGCCCGGAAAGCACAGATACGCAGTATTTT.

In regard to this clonotype: This sequence may be a read error, since a much larger clone differs from it by one base. V gene TRBV27 combines with J gene TRBJ2-1; 11 bases fit TRBD2. Trimming took 5 bases from V and 8 from J; bases not matched to a gene: 8. CDR3 length: 15 residues. The germline V gene encodes CDR1 MNHEY and CDR2 SMNVEV (reference sequence). The CDR3 DNA sequence: TGTGCCAGCAGTCTACTAGCGGGAGTTGTCGATGAGCAGTTCTTC. Translation: CASSLLAGVVDEQFF.

This clonotype was found many times. V and J are TRBV27 and TRBJ1-3, with D hard to call. Germline V gives CDR1 MNHEY, CDR2 SMNVEV (reference sequence). The V and J ends lost 5 bases and 0 bases respectively, with 5 bases between them. CDR3 length equals 13 residues. Here the CDR3 reads CASSPLSGNTIYF. The CDR3 DNA sequence: TGTGCCAGCAGTCCCCTCTCTGGAAACACCATATATTTT.

This clonotype was observed at least ten times. This chain links TRBV7-2 with TRBJ2-1; D is undetermined. From germline, CDR1 is SGHTA and CDR2 FQGNSA. There are 13 residues in the CDR3. Trimming took off 1 base at V and 3 bases at J, with 4 bases between the two ends. The CDR3 region has the DNA TGTGCCAGCAGCTTAGAGGTCTACAATGAGCAGTTCTTC. Amino acid sequence: CASSLEVYNEQFF.

This clonotype was seen once. This may be a read error, as it is one base from a much larger clone. J is TRBJ2-5 and V is TRBV7-9; 12 bases are a match to TRBD2. This CDR3 has 19 residues. With V trimmed by 8 bases and J by 4 bases, 20 bases remained unmatched. Germline CDR1 is SEHNR and CDR2 is FQNEAQ (reference sequence). The CDR3, as DNA: TGTGCCAGCGGCCACCCTATTCCTAGCGGGAGGGCCGCAGGAGAGACCCAGTACTTC. Translation: CASGHPIPSGRAAGETQYF.

This clonotype came up many times. This chain links TRBV7-8 with TRBJ2-3, with 8 bases lining up with TRBD2. Unmatched junction bases numbered 9, after V lost 2 bases and J lost 2 bases. Germline V CDR1 and CDR2: SGHVS, FQNEAQ. The CDR3 has 17 residues. The chain's CDR3 is CASSLLESGGFTDTQYF. The CDR3 region has the DNA TGTGCCAGCAGCTTATTAGAGAGCGGGGGTTTCACAGATACGCAGTATTTT.

This clonotype was recorded many times. The chain has TRBV6-2 or TRBV6-3 and TRBJ2-1; 7 bases fit TRBD2. The CDR3 is 16 amino acids. V shed 7 bases, J shed 1 base, and the junction held 10 bases outside the gene matches. The V gene's germline CDR1 is MNHEY and CDR2 SVGEGT. The CDR3 DNA reads TGTGCCAGCAACACTCCTTGGGAGGGGTCCTACAATGAGCAGTTCTTC. Its translation is CASNTPWEGSYNEQFF.

This clonotype has a count of ten or more. The chain uses TRBV30 and TRBJ2-3; tentative D call: TRBD1 (5 bases). Trimming shortened V by 3 bases and J by 1 base, and 8 bases separated the two germline ends. The length of the CDR3 is 13 residues. The germline V gene encodes CDR1 GTSNPN and CDR2 SVGIG (reference sequence). The CDR3 nucleotides are TGTGCCTGGAGGGACATGGGCACAGATACGCAGTATTTT. Amino acids: CAWRDMGTDTQYF. Together with reference TRBV30 and TRBJ2-3, the CDR3 gives the full variable domain: SQTIHQWPATLVQPVGSPLSLECTVEGTSNPNLYWYRQAAGRGLQLLFYSVGIGQISSEVPQNLSASRPQDRQFILSSKKLLLSDSGFYLCAWRDMGTDTQYFGPGTRLTVL.

This clonotype was recorded at least ten times. The chain combines TRBV27 with TRBJ2-1, with TRBD2 matching over 8 bases. The CDR3 consists of 14 residues. J lost 4 bases, V lost 6 bases, and 5 bases had no gene match. Germline V gives CDR1 MNHEY, CDR2 SMNVEV (reference sequence). As DNA, the CDR3 is TGTGCCAGCAGCCCGGGACTAGAATACAATGAGCAGTTCTTC. It yields the protein CASSPGLEYNEQFF.

On this clonotype: This may arise from a read error, as a much more abundant clone is one base away. This chain uses TRBV20-1 with TRBJ2-1, with TRBD2 as a possible D gene (5 bases). The germline gives CDR1 DFQATT, CDR2 SNEGSKA (reference sequence). Trimming took 3 bases from V and 3 from J, leaving 12 bases between them. The CDR3 runs to 14 residues. The CDR3 here is CSARSWERYNEQFF. CDR3 DNA sequence: TGCAGTGCTAGGTCTTGGGAGCGCTACAATGAGCAGTTCTTC.

In this sample, this clonotype turned up many times. The chain uses TRBV20-1 and TRBJ1-1; D remains ambiguous. V was shortened by 0 bases and J by 6 bases, with 11 bases between the two germline ends. The CDR3 is 13 residues long. From germline, CDR1 is DFQATT and CDR2 SNEGSKA (reference sequence). CDR3 loop: CSARDSLSPEAFF. Written as DNA, the CDR3 is TGCAGTGCTAGAGACTCCTTGTCCCCTGAAGCTTTCTTT.

In its sample, this clonotype was seen many times. The gene calls are TRBV9 and TRBJ2-5, with D possibly being TRBD1 (6 bases). The CDR3 loop spans 15 amino acids. CDR1 and CDR2 (germline): SGDLS, YYNGEE. V lost 3 bases and J lost 2, with 14 bases in between. CDR3 amino acids: CASSAETGPQETQYF. CDR3 sequence (DNA): TGTGCCAGCAGCGCCGAGACAGGTCCACAAGAGACCCAGTACTTC.

On this clonotype itself: A read error may be the cause here, since a much bigger clone is one base away. The V gene is TRBV28, the J gene TRBJ2-5; 8 nucleotides agree with TRBD2. Germline V lookup: CDR1 MDHEN, CDR2 SYDVKM. CDR3 size: 14 residues. CDR3 sequence (DNA): TGTGCCTGCAGTCCCGGGACTAGTGATGAGACCCAGTACTTC. This sequence encodes CACSPGTSDETQYF.

This clonotype was recorded many times. The chain links TRBV30 to TRBJ2-1; 8 bases match TRBD2. The CDR3 runs 14 residues. V shed 2 bases, J shed 6 bases, and the junction held 6 bases outside the gene matches. The germline V gene has CDR1 GTSNPN and CDR2 SVGIG (reference sequence). The CDR3 loop is CAWSRIAGTNEQFF. CDR3 in DNA: TGTGCCTGGAGTAGGATAGCGGGGACCAATGAGCAGTTCTTC. The full variable domain, its missing parts supplied by reference TRBV30 and TRBJ2-1, is SQTIHQWPATLVQPVGSPLSLECTVEGTSNPNLYWYRQAAGRGLQLLFYSVGIGQISSEVPQNLSASRPQDRQFILSSKKLLLSDSGFYLCAWSRIAGTNEQFFGPGTRLTVL.

This clonotype was recorded many times. The J gene is TRBJ1-5, the V gene TRBV12-3 or TRBV12-4, with TRBD1 identical over 10 bases. With 6 bases clipped from V and 9 bases from J, the junction kept 2 bases outside the gene matches. CDR3 length: 12 residues. The CDR3 reads CASRTGGWPQHF. The DNA for the CDR3 is TGTGCCAGCAGGACAGGGGGCTGGCCCCAGCATTTT.

Comments on this clonotype: A read error may explain this, as a much larger clone is one base away. CDR3 DNA: TGTGCCTGGAGTGTCGAACTAGCGGGAGGGGGCAATGAGCAGTCCTTC. It is translated as CAWSVELAGGGNEQSF. V gene TRBV30 combines with J gene TRBJ2-1; TRBD2 aligns across 13 bases. The CDR3 covers 16 residues. Per germline, CDR1 GTSNPN and CDR2 SVGIG (reference sequence). The full variable domain, in which reference TRBV30 and TRBJ2-1 provide the parts outside the CDR3, is SQTIHQWPATLVQPVGSPLSLECTVEGTSNPNLYWYRQAAGRGLQLLFYSVGIGQISSEVPQNLSASRPQDRQFILSSKKLLLSDSGFYLCAWSVELAGGGNEQSFGPGTRLTVL.

For this clonotype: One base away lies a much larger clone, so this may be a sequencing read error. The V and J genes are TRBV19 and TRBJ1-5, with 8 bases aligning to TRBD1. Germline-derived CDR1 and CDR2 are LNHDA and SQIVND (reference sequence). The ends lost 2 bases at V and 9 bases at J; junction bases unmatched: 12. The CDR3 is 16 residues long. CDR3 DNA sequence: TGTGCCAGTAGTATAACACCCGGACAGGGTTGGCGGCCCCAGCATTTT. Protein product: CASSITPGQGWRPQHF. The whole variable domain, filled in from reference TRBV19 and TRBJ1-5, reads DGGITQSPKYLFRKEGQNVTLSCEQNLNHDAMYWYRQDPGQGLRLIYYSQIVNDFQKGDIAEGYSVSREKKESFPLTVTSAQKNPTAFYLCASSITPGQGWRPQHFGDGTRLSIL.

In its sample, this clonotype was seen many times. The gene calls are TRBV7-9 and TRBJ1-1; 9 positions match TRBD1. Per the germline V gene, CDR1 is SEHNR and CDR2 is FQNEAQ (reference sequence). Trimming cost V 1 base and J 3 bases; bases outside gene matches: 6. This CDR3 region has 16 residues. CDR3 nucleotides: TGTGCCAGCAGCTTAGGATTCGGGGACAGGGACACTGAAGCTTTCTTT. Its translation is CASSLGFGDRDTEAFF.

Ten or more counts support this clonotype. The chain uses TRBV4-3 and TRBJ1-1, with D possibly TRBD1 on 5 matching bases. The CDR3 is 14 amino acids. V was cut by 4 bases and J by 4 bases, with 13 bases left in between. Germline loops: CDR1 LGHNA, CDR2 YSLEER. CDR3 amino acids: CASSPQGSSTEAFF. CDR3 DNA: TGCGCCAGCAGCCCGCAGGGATCTAGCACTGAAGCTTTCTTT.